Sequencing of this T cell receptor beta chain was carried out in a study of blood T cell repertoires in COVID-19 (dated by TCRdb to the early 2020s). Describing the broader study: Samples from collaborators originated in the United States, Italy and Spain and spanned both the acute and convalescent phases of COVID-19. The material from the prospective study consisted of cDNA or gDNA derived from T cells, B-cell-depleted T cells, or PBMCs. Subjects who had been exposed to COVID-19, were actively infected with it, or had recovered from it provided the deeply sampled blood TCRbeta repertoires that made up the dataset. The repertoires were released in a freely available public database meant as a resource for research on the immune response to SARS-CoV-2. The samples were drawn from the first 160 participants of the ongoing ImmuneRACE study and from 1,254 subjects provided by 6 global collaborators. Nearly every sample came with metadata listing a de-identified subject ID, COVID-19 status, age in years and sex. HLA class I and class II types, where available, came from metadata supplied by the sample provider rather than from assay-based typing. Study-level results and caveats: How much clinical and demographic metadata was included differed by source and by participant, and the metadata was provided uncurated.

Collaborating institutions collected whole blood in K2EDTA tubes following their own protocols. For TCRbeta analysis, collaborator samples were shipped as frozen whole blood, as isolated PBMCs, or as DNA extracted from either sample type. As to this clone: This clone's antigen is unknown. There are no base qualities to consult, and no much larger clone falls within one base.

TCRbeta CDR3 regions were amplified from genomic DNA by means of the immunoSEQ Assay, a bias-controlled multiplex PCR. The authors' pipeline ran thus. The number of nucleated cells in each sample was estimated by amplification of reference gene primers within the assay. To quantify the absolute abundance of each unique TCRbeta CDR3 rearrangement, sequence reads were collapsed and filtered. For each sample, productive Simpson clonality was calculated by taking the square root of Simpson's diversity index across productive rearrangements. TCRdb obtained this table from immuneACCESS and retained in-frame rearrangements with V and J assigned. These tables miss some clones; where compared with another copy, unresolved V genes account for less than half of the shortfall, and the remainder is unexplained. That table is the source of V, J and clone size, and D and trimming were worked out from the DNA. For this sample there are some 300,000 clones; roughly 90% appear just once. Of the sample, roughly 2.1% falls within the top ten clones.

CDR1 and CDR2 are read off the germline V gene as MNHEY and SVGAGI. The CDR3 has 11 amino acids, counting the end cysteine and phenylalanine. CDR3 DNA only is kept here, 33 bases in frame from base 1. V lost 4 bases and J lost 10 bases, and the count of bases not matched to a germline gene is 3. Specimen: peripheral blood. The chain is made from TRBV6-5 and TRBJ1-2, with TRBD1 identical over 7 junction bases. The sequence came from a man younger than 35 with active or convalescent COVID-19. Here the CDR3 is given as CASSFGTDYTF. The DNA is TGTGCCAGCAGTTTTGGGACAGACTACACCTTC.